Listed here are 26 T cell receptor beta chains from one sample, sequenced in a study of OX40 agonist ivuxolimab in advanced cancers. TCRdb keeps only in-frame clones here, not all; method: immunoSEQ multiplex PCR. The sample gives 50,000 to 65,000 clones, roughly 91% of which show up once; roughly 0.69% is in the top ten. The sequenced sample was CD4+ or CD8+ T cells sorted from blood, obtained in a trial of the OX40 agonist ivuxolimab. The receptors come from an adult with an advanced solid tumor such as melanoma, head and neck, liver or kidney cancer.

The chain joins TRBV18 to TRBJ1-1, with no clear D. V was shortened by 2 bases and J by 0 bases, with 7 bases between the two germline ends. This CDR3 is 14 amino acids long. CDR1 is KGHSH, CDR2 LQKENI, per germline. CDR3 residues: CASSPSQLNTEAFF. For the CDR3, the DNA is TGTGCCAGCTCACCAAGCCAGCTGAACACTGAAGCTTTCTTT.

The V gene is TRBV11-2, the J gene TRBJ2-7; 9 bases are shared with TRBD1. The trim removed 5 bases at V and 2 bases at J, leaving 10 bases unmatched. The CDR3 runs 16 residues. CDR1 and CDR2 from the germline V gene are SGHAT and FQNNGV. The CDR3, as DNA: TGTGCCAGCAGCCCATCACCGGGACAGGGAACCTACGAGCAGTACTTC. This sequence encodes CASSPSPGQGTYEQYF.

The CDR3 DNA sequence: TGCGCCAGCAGCCCCTGGGACAGGGGGCGGGAGCAGTACTTC. This codes for CASSPWDRGREQYF. This rearrangement joins TRBV5-1 to TRBJ2-7; 12 nucleotides agree with TRBD1. Losses at the gene ends were 4 bases for V and 7 bases for J; bases not matched to a gene: 6. CDR3 length: 14 residues. Germline V lookup: CDR1 SGHRS, CDR2 YFSETQ.

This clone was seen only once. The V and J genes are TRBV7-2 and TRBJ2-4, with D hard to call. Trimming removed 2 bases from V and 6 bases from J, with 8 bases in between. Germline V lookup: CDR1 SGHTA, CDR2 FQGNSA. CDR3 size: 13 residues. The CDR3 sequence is CASSLTVRNIQYF. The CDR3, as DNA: TGTGCCAGCAGCTTAACAGTAAGAAACATTCAGTACTTC.

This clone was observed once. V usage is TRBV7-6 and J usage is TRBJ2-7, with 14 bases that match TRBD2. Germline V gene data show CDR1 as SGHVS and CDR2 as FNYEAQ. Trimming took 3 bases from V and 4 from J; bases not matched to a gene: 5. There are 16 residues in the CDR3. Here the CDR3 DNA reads TGTGCCAGCAGCTTGGGACTAGCGGGGGTCTCTTACGAGCAGTACTTC. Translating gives CASSLGLAGVSYEQYF.

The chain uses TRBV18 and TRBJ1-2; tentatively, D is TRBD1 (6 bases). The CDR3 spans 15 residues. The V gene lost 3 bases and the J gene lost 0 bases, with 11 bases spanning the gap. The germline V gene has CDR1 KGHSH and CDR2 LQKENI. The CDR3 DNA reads TGTGCCAGCTCACCCAGGGCAGGGGCTAACTATGGCTACACCTTC. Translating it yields CASSPRAGANYGYTF.

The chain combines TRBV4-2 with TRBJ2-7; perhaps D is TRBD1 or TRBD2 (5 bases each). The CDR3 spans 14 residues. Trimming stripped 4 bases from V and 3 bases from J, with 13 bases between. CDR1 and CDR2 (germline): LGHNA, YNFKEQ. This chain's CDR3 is CASSPFGAFYEQYF. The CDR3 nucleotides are TGTGCCAGCAGCCCATTCGGGGCATTCTACGAGCAGTACTTC.

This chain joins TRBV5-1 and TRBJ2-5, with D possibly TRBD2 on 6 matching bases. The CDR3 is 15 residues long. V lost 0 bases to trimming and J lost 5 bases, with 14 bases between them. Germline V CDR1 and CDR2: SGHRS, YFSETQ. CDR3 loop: CASSLGPPGGETQYF. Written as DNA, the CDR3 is TGCGCCAGCAGCTTGGGACCGCCTGGAGGGGAGACCCAGTACTTC.

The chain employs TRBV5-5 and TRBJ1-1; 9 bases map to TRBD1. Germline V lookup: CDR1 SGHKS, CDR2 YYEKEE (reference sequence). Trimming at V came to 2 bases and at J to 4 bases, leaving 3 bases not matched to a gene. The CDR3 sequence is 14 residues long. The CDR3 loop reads CASSFLDRGTEAFF. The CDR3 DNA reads TGTGCCAGCAGCTTTTTGGACAGGGGCACTGAAGCTTTCTTT.

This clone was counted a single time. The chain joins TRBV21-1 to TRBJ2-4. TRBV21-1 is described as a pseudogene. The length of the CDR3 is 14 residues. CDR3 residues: CASRHSRAADIQYF. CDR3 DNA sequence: TGTGCCAGCAGGCACAGTCGGGCCGCTGACATTCAGTACTTC.

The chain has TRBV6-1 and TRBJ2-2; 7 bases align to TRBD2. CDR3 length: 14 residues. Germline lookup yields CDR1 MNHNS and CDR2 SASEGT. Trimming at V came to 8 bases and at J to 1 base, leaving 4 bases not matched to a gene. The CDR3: CASQAGVNTGELFF. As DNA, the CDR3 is TGTGCCAGCCAGGCGGGGGTGAACACCGGGGAGCTGTTTTTT.

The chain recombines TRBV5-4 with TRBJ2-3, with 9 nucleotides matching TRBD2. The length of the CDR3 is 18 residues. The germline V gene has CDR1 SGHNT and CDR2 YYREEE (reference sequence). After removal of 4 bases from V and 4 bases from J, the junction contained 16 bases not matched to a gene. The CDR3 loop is CASSPPGGPGLASDTQYF. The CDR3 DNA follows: TGTGCCAGCAGCCCCCCCGGGGGTCCGGGACTAGCTTCAGATACGCAGTATTTT. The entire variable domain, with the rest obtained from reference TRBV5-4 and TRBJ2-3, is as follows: ETGVTQSPTHLIKTRGQQVTLRCSSQSGHNTVSWYQQALGQGPQFIFQYYREEENGRGNFPPRFSGLQFPNYSSELNVNALELDDSALYLCASSPPGGPGLASDTQYFGPGTRLTVL.

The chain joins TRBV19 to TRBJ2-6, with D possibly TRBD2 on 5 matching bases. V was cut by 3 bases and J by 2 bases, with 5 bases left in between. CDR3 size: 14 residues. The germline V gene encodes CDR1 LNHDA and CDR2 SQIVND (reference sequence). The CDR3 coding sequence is TGTGCCAGTAGTATGAGGGCTGGGGCCAACGTCCTGACTTTC. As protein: CASSMRAGANVLTF.

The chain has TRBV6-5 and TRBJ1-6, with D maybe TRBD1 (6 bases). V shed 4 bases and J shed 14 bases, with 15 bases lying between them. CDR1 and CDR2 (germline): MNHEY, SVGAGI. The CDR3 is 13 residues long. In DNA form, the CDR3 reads TGTGCCAGCAGTTCCAACAGGGCTTGGGCCCTCCACTTT. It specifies CASSSNRAWALHF.

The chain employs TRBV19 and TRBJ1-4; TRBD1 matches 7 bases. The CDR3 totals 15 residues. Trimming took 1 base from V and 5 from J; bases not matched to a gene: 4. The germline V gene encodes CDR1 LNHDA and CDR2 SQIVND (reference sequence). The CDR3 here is CASSIARDRNEKLFF. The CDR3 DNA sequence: TGTGCCAGTAGTATAGCTCGGGACAGAAATGAAAAACTGTTTTTT.

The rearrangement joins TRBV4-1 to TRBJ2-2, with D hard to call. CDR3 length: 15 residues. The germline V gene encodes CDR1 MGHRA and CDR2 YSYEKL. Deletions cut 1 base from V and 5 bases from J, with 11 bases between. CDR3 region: CASSQVTGQTGELFF. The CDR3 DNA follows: TGCGCCAGCAGCCAAGTCACGGGCCAAACCGGGGAGCTGTTTTTT.

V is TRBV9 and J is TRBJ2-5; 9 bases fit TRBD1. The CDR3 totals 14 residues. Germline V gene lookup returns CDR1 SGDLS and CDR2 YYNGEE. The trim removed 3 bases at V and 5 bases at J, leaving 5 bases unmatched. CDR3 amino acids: CASSATGGRETQYF. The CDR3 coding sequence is TGTGCCAGCAGCGCAACAGGGGGCAGGGAGACCCAGTACTTC.

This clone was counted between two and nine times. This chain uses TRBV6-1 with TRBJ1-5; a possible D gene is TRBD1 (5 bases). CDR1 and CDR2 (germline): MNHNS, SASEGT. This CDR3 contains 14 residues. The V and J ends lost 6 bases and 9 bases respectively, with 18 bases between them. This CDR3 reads CASREGTGSAPQHF. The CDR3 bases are TGTGCCAGCAGAGAGGGGACTGGGTCAGCGCCCCAGCATTTT.

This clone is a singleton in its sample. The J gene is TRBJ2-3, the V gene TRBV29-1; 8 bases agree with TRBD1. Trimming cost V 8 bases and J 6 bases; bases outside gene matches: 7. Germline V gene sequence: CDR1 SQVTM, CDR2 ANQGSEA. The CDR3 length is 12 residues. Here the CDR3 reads CSIGTGADTQYF. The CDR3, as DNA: TGCAGCATCGGGACAGGCGCGGATACGCAGTATTTT.

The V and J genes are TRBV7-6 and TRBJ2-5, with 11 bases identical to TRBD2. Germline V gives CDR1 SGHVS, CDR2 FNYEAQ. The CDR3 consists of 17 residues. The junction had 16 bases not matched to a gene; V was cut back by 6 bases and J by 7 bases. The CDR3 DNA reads TGTGCCAGCAGTCCCGGAAGACTAGCGGGATTGGACGTGACCCAGTACTTC. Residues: CASSPGRLAGLDVTQYF.

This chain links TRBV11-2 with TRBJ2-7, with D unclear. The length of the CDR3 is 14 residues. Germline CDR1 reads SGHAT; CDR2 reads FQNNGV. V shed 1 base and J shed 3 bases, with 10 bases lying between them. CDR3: CASSLALDFYEQYF. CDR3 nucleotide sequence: TGTGCCAGCAGCTTAGCCCTGGATTTCTACGAGCAGTACTTC.

CDR3 in amino acids: CASGGDRGNNEQFF. The CDR3 DNA reads TGTGCCAGCGGCGGGGACAGGGGGAACAATGAGCAGTTCTTC. The J gene is TRBJ2-1, the V gene TRBV11-2; TRBD1 matches at 11 bases. Germline V gene sequence: CDR1 SGHAT, CDR2 FQNNGV. This CDR3 contains 14 residues. J lost 5 bases, V lost 8 bases, and 5 bases had no gene match.

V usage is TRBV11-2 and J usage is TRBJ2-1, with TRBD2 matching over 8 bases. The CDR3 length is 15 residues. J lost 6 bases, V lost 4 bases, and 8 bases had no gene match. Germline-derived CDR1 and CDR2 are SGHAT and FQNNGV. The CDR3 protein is CASSYRPAGANEQFF. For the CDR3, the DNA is TGTGCCAGCAGCTACCGACCAGCGGGGGCCAATGAGCAGTTCTTC.

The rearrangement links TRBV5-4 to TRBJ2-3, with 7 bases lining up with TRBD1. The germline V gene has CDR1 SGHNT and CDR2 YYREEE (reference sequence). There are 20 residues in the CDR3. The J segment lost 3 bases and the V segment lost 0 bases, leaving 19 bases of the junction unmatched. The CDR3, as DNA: TGTGCCAGCAGCTTGGAGGTCTTAGGGGACAGCACGCCGATTACAGATACGCAGTATTTT. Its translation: CASSLEVLGDSTPITDTQYF.

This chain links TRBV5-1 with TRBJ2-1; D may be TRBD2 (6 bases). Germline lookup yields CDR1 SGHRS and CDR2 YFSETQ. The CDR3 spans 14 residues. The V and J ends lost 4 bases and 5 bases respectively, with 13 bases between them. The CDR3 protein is CASSGTSFNNEQFF. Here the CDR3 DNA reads TGCGCCAGCAGCGGAACTAGCTTCAACAATGAGCAGTTCTTC.

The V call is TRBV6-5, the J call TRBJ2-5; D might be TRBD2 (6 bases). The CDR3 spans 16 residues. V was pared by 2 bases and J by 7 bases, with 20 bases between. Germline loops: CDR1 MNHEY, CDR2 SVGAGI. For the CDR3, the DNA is TGTGCCAGCAGTTACCAGGCTAGCGTCGGGGGTGGGACCCAGTACTTC. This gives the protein CASSYQASVGGGTQYF.